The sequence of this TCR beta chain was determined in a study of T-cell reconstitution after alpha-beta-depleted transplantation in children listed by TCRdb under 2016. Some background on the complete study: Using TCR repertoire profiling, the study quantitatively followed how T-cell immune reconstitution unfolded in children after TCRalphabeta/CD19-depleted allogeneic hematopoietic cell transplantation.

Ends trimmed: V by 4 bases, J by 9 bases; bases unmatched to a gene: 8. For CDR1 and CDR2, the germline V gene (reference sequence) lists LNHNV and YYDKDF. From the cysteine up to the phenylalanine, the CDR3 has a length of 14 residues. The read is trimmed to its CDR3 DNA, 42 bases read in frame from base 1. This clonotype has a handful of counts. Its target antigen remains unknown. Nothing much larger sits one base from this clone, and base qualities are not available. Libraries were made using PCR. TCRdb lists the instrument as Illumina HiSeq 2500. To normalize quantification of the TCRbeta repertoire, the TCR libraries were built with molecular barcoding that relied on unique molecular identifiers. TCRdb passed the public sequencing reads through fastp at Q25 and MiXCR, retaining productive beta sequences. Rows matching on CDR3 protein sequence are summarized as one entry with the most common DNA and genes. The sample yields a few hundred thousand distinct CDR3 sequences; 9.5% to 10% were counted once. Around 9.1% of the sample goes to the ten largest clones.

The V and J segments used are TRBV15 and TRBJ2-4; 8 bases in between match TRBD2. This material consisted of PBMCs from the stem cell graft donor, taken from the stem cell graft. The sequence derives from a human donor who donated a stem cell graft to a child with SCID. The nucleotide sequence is TGTGCCACCAGCACTCCGGGAGGGGTGAGCATTCAGTACTTC. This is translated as CATSTPGGVSIQYF.